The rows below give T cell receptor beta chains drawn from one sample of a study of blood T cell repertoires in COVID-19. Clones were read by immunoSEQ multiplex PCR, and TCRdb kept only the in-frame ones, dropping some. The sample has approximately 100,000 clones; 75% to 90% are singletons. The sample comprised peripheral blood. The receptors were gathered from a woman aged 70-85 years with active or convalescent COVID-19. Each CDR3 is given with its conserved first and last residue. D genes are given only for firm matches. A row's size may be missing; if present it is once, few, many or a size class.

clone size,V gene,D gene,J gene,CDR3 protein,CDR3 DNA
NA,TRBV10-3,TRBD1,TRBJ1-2,CAISRQGADGYTF,TGTGCCATCAGTAGACAGGGGGCGGATGGCTACACCTTC
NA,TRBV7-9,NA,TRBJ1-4,CASSLALGMTNEKLFF,TGTGCCAGCAGCTTAGCGCTCGGGATGACTAATGAAAAACTGTTTTTT
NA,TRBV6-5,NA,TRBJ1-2,CASSSPGSGYTF,TGTGCCAGCAGTTCCCCAGGGTCCGGCTACACCTTC
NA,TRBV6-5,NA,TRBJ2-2,CASSGQTGELFF,TGTGCCAGCAGCGGACAGACCGGGGAGCTGTTTTTT
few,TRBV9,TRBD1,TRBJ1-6,CASSPGQYNSPLHF,TGTGCCAGCAGCCCGGGACAGTATAATTCACCCCTCCACTTT
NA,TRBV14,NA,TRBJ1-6,CASSQVTRNSPLHF,TGTGCCAGCAGCCAAGTAACACGAAATTCACCCCTCCACTTT
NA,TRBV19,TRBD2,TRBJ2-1,CASSTGIAGAYNEQFF,TGTGCCAGTAGTACGGGTATAGCGGGGGCTTACAATGAGCAGTTCTTC
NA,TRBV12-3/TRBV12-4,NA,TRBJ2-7,CASSSDTTYEQYF,TGTGCCAGCAGTTCCGACACGACATACGAGCAGTACTTC
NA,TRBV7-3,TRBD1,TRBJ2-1,CASSLYNPGQGSGEQFF,TGTGCCAGCAGCTTATACAACCCCGGACAGGGTTCAGGCGAGCAGTTCTTC
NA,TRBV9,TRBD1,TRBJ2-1,CASSTQGASSYNEQFF,TGTGCCAGCAGCACACAGGGGGCGAGCTCCTACAATGAGCAGTTCTTC
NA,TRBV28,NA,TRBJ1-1,CASSSVIAEAFF,TGTGCCAGCAGTTCCGTAATAGCTGAAGCTTTCTTT
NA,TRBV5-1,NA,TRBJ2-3,CASSLEDTRTDTQYF,TGCGCCAGCAGCTTGGAAGACACTCGCACAGATACGCAGTATTTT
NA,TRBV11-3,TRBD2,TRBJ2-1,CASSLAGLAWSNEQFF,TGTGCCAGCAGCTTGGCGGGACTAGCGTGGAGCAATGAGCAGTTCTTC
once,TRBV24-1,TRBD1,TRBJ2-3,CATMGQDTDTQYF,TGTGCCACCATGGGACAGGACACAGATACGCAGTATTTT
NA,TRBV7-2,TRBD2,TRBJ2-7,CASSSTSGGVAYEQYF,TGTGCCAGCAGCTCAACTAGCGGGGGGGTCGCCTACGAGCAGTACTTC
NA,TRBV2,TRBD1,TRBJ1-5,CASRDDRGSQPQHF,TGTGCCAGCAGAGATGACAGGGGGAGTCAGCCCCAGCATTTT
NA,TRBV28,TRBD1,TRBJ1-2,CASTNRGTRGGYTF,TGTGCCAGCACCAACAGGGGAACTAGGGGTGGCTACACCTTC
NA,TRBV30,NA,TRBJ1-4,CAWSTVEEKLFF,TGTGCCTGGAGCACAGTTGAGGAAAAACTGTTTTTT
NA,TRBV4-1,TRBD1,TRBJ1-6,CASSQDAGGGTSYNSPLHF,TGCGCCAGCAGCCAAGATGCAGGGGGCGGAACCTCCTATAATTCACCCCTCCACTTT
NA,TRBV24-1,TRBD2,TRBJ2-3,CATSDPRDYRLGGTDTQYF,TGTGCCACCAGTGATCCCCGGGACTACCGCCTCGGGGGCACAGATACGCAGTATTTT
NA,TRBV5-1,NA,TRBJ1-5,CASSVEGNQPQHF,TGCGCCAGCAGTGTAGAAGGCAATCAGCCCCAGCATTTT
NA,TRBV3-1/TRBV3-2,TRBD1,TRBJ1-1,CASRGTGATEAFF,TGTGCCAGCCGCGGGACAGGGGCCACTGAAGCTTTCTTT
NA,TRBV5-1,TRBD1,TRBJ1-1,CASSLAPGQGEVEAFF,TGCGCCAGCAGCTTGGCTCCGGGACAGGGGGAGGTTGAAGCTTTCTTT
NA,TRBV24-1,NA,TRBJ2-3,CATSVGGGPSDTQYF,TGTGCCACCAGTGTAGGGGGGGGTCCCTCAGATACGCAGTATTTT
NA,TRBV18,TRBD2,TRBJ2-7,CASSRPGLAGVYEQYF,TGTGCCAGCTCACGACCGGGACTAGCGGGAGTGTACGAGCAGTACTTC
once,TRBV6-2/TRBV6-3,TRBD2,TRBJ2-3,CASSYTTIAGARTDTQYF,TGTGCCAGCAGTTACACTACAATAGCGGGAGCGAGGACAGATACGCAGTATTTT
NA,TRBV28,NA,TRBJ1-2,CASSSGGAGGYTF,TGTGCCAGCAGTTCGGGGGGCGCGGGTGGCTACACCTTC
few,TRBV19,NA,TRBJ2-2,CASSNRVDAGELFF,TGTGCCAGTAGTAACAGGGTTGACGCCGGGGAGCTGTTTTTT
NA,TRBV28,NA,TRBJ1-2,CASSLRAGGGYTF,TGTGCCAGCAGTCTCCGGGCCGGGGGTGGCTACACCTTC
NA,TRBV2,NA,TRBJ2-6,CAGHSSGANVLTF,TGTGCCGGACATAGCTCTGGGGCCAACGTCCTGACTTTC
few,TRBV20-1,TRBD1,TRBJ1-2,CSAGGQYGYTF,TGCAGTGCCGGGGGACAGTATGGCTACACCTTC
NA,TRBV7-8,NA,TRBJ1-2,CASSLNSWGGLHGYTF,TGTGCCAGCAGCTTAAACTCCTGGGGAGGATTGCATGGCTACACCTTC
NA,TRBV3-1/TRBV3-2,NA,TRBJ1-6,CASSQDRGSHSPLHF,TGTGCCAGCAGCCAAGATCGGGGATCCCATTCACCCCTCCACTTT
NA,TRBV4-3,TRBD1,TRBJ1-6,CASSQKYVTGNSPLHF,TGCGCCAGCAGCCAGAAGTATGTGACAGGGAATTCACCCCTCCACTTT
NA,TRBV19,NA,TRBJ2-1,CASRRQAYNEQFF,TGTGCCAGTAGGCGACAGGCCTACAATGAGCAGTTCTTC
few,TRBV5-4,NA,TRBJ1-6,CASSLLVGAGASPLHF,TGTGCCAGCAGCTTGTTGGTAGGAGCGGGAGCTTCACCCCTCCACTTT
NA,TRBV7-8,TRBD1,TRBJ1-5,CASSLEGTGVQPQHF,TGTGCCAGCAGCTTAGAAGGGACAGGGGTTCAGCCCCAGCATTTT
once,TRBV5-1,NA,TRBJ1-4,CASSLGGLGEKLFF,TGCGCCAGCAGCTTGGGGGGACTAGGTGAAAAACTGTTTTTT
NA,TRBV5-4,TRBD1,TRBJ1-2,CASSLAGDRGSYGYTF,TGTGCCAGCAGCTTGGCTGGGGACAGGGGATCCTATGGCTACACCTTC
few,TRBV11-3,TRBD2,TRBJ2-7,CASSLTSGTYEQYF,TGTGCCAGCAGCTTAACTAGCGGGACCTACGAGCAGTACTTC
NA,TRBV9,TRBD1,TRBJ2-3,CASSAGGQTDTQYF,TGTGCCAGCAGCGCAGGGGGACAAACAGATACGCAGTATTTT